The 13 T cell receptor beta chains below come from one sample, sequenced in a study of T cell responses to AZD1222 COVID-19 vaccine (dated by TCRdb to about 2021). Interpreted using the paper, the time point label stands for: about 28 days (+/-7) after the second vaccine dose. The receptor library was made with the immunoSEQ multiplex PCR assay. TCRdb re-hosts the immuneACCESS table, in-frame sequences only. Its copies lack some clones; in the studies checked, an unresolved V gene accounts for under half of them, and the cause for the rest is not known. In all, the sample holds some 93,000 clones, and roughly 90% of those were seen once. The leading ten clones occupy 9% to 14% of the sample. Sequenced here: peripheral blood, sampled 28 days after the second AZD1222 dose. Receptors originate from an adult who received the AZD1222 COVID-19 vaccine.

The chain employs TRBV9 and TRBJ2-5, with D perhaps assigned TRBD1 or TRBD2 (6 bases each). The V end lost 2 bases, the J end lost 5 bases, and 10 bases lay between the germline ends. The germline V gene encodes CDR1 SGDLS and CDR2 YYNGEE. The CDR3 length is 13 residues. The CDR3 DNA is TGTGCCAGCAGCGTCGGGGGCCTGGAGACCCAGTACTTC. This translates into CASSVGGLETQYF.

This chain links TRBV5-5 with TRBJ2-7; no definite D call. This CDR3 spans 13 amino acids. Germline assignment: CDR1 SGHKS and CDR2 YYEKEE (reference sequence). V lost 1 base and J lost 4, with 9 bases in between. The CDR3 reads CASSLPLGYEQYF. The CDR3 nucleotides read TGTGCCAGCAGCTTGCCCCTGGGTTACGAGCAGTACTTC.

The chain recombines TRBV7-2 with TRBJ2-1; weak D call: TRBD2 (5 bases). Germline lookup yields CDR1 SGHTA and CDR2 FQGNSA. CDR3 length equals 11 residues. The ends were cut back, 5 bases at V and 9 bases at J, with 8 bases in the middle. The CDR3 region has the DNA TGTGCCAGCAGCAAAGGGAGTGAGCAGTTCTTC. Protein product: CASSKGSEQFF. Looking up the rest from reference TRBV7-2 and TRBJ2-1 gives the full variable domain: GAGVSQSPSNKVTEKGKDVELRCDPISGHTALYWYRQSLGQGLEFLIYFQGNSAPDKSGLPSDRFSAERTGGSVSTLTIQRTQQEDSAVYLCASSKGSEQFFGPGTRLTVL.

The rearrangement joins TRBV10-3 to TRBJ1-5; D remains unclear. The germline V gene encodes CDR1 ENHRY and CDR2 SYGVKD. With 8 bases removed from V and 3 bases from J, the gap between germline ends came to 11 bases. This CDR3 contains 13 residues. In DNA, the CDR3 is TGTGCCATCTGGGCAGGCCCCAATCAGCCCCAGCATTTT. This encodes CAIWAGPNQPQHF.

A single count supports this clone. The chain links TRBV24-1 to TRBJ2-1, with D unresolved. This CDR3 comprises 16 residues. Germline V gene lookup returns CDR1 KGHDR and CDR2 SFDVKD. Trimming took 1 base from V and 0 from J, leaving 9 bases between them. The CDR3 coding sequence is TGTGCCACCAGTGATTTAGGTGGGAACTCCTACAATGAGCAGTTCTTC. Its translation: CATSDLGGNSYNEQFF.

The chain links TRBV6-5 to TRBJ2-5, with D perhaps TRBD1 (5 bases). The V end lost 3 bases, the J end lost 4 bases, and 12 bases lay between the germline ends. CDR1 and CDR2 (germline): MNHEY, SVGAGI. The CDR3 runs to 14 residues. The CDR3 nucleotides are TGTGCCAGCAGTTATTCGTTGGGGCGAGAGACCCAGTACTTC. This sequence encodes CASSYSLGRETQYF.

V usage is TRBV5-1 and J usage is TRBJ1-5; 9 nucleotides agree with TRBD1. The CDR3 is 15 amino acids. Germline CDR1 is SGHRS and CDR2 is YFSETQ. J was trimmed by 7 bases and V by 2 bases; bases with no gene match: 7. The CDR3 DNA sequence: TGCGCCAGCAGCTTTGAGACAGGGGGAGGGCAGCCCCAGCATTTT. Protein product: CASSFETGGGQPQHF. The full variable domain, in which reference TRBV5-1 and TRBJ1-5 provide the parts outside the CDR3, is KAGVTQTPRYLIKTRGQQVTLSCSPISGHRSVSWYQQTPGQGLQFLFEYFSETQRNKGNFPGRFSGRQFSNSRSEMNVSTLELGDSALYLCASSFETGGGQPQHFGDGTRLSIL.

The rearrangement uses TRBV21-1 and TRBJ1-1. TRBV21-1 is a pseudogene. The CDR3 length is 16 residues. The CDR3 DNA follows: TGTGCCAGCAGCCCAAGTCGAGTCAGCGGGAACACTGAAGCTTTCTTT. Protein: CASSPSRVSGNTEAFF.

CDR3 sequence (DNA): TGTGCCAGTGGACAGGCCAAGGGAGATACGCAGTATTTT. Translating gives CASGQAKGDTQYF. This chain links TRBV19 with TRBJ2-3; 7 bases match TRBD1. Losses at the gene ends were 8 bases for V and 5 bases for J; bases not matched to a gene: 7. Germline CDR1 reads LNHDA; CDR2 reads SQIVND (reference sequence). The CDR3 is made up of 13 amino acids.

Written as DNA, the CDR3 is TGTGCCAGCATGACAGGGGGCGGCACCGGGGAGCTGTTTTTT. Its protein product is CASMTGGGTGELFF. The chain employs TRBV6-5 and TRBJ2-2, with TRBD1 identical over 10 bases. With 7 bases clipped from V and 4 bases from J, the junction kept 3 bases outside the gene matches. Looked up from germline, CDR1 is MNHEY and CDR2 is SVGAGI. This CDR3 has 14 residues.

V and J are TRBV3-1 (or the pseudogene TRBV3-2) and TRBJ2-3; 8 bases are shared with TRBD2. The CDR3 loop spans 18 amino acids. CDR1 is LGHDT, CDR2 YNNKEL, per germline (reference sequence). The ends lost 0 bases at V and 4 bases at J; junction bases unmatched: 12. The CDR3 loop reads CASSQDSGGGGFSDTQYF. In nucleotides, the CDR3 is TGTGCCAGCAGCCAAGATTCGGGAGGGGGAGGGTTCTCAGATACGCAGTATTTT.

This clone was observed a handful of times. CDR3 protein: CATSRPGTGGRNEQFF. The CDR3 DNA sequence: TGTGCCACCAGCAGACCTGGGACAGGGGGCCGGAATGAGCAGTTCTTC. This rearrangement joins TRBV15 to TRBJ2-1, with 12 bases lining up with TRBD1. The J segment lost 7 bases and the V segment lost 2 bases, leaving 6 bases of the junction unmatched. This CDR3 has 16 residues. Germline CDR1 and CDR2: LNHNV and YYDKDF (reference sequence).

The CDR3 loop reads CASSLRVLNYGYTF. The CDR3 DNA follows: TGTGCCAGCAGCTTACGGGTCCTTAACTATGGCTACACCTTC. The chain uses TRBV11-1 and TRBJ1-2; D not resolved. The germline gives CDR1 SGHAT, CDR2 FQDESV (reference sequence). The CDR3 totals 14 residues. Trimming left V 2 bases short and J 1 base short, with 8 bases between.